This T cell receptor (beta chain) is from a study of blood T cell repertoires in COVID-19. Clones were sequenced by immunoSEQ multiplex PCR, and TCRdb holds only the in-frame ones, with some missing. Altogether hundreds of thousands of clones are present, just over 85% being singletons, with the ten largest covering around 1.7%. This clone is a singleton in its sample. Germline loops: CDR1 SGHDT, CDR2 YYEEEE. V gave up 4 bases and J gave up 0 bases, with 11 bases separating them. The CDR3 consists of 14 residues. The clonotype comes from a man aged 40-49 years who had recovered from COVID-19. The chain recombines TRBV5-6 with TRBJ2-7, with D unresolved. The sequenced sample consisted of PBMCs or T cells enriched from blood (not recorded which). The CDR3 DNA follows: TGTGCCAGCAGCCGGAGACGGGTCTCCTACGAGCAGTACTTC. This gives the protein CASSRRRVSYEQYF.